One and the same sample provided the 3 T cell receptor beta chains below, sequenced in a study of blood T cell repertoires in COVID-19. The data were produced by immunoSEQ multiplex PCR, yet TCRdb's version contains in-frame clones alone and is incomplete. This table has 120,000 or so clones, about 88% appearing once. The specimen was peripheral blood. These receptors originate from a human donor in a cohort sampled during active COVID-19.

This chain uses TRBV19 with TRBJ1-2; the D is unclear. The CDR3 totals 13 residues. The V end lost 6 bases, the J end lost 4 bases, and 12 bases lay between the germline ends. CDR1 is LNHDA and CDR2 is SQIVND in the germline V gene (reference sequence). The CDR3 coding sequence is TGTGCCAGTAGGGCATGGGAGGGCTATGGCTACACCTTC. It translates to CASRAWEGYGYTF.

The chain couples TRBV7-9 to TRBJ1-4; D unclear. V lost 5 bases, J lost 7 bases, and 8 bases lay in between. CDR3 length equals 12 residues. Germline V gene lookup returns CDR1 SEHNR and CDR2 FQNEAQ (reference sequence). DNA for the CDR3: TGTGCCAGCAGCCCCGCCGGTGAAAAACTGTTTTTT. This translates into CASSPAGEKLFF. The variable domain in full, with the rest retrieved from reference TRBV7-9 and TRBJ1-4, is DTGVSQNPRHKITKRGQNVTFRCDPISEHNRLYWYRQTLGQGPEFLTYFQNEAQLEKSRLLSDRFSAERPKGSFSTLEIQRTEQGDSAMYLCASSPAGEKLFFGSGTQLSVL.

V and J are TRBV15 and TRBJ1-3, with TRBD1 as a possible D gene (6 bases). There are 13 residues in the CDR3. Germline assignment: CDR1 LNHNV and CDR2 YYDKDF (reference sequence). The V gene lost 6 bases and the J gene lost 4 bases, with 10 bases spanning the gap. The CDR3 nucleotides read TGTGCCACCAGTTCAGGGGCCGGAAACACCATATATTTT. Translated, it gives CATSSGAGNTIYF.